This is a list of T cell receptor beta chains from one sample in a study of CD8 T cells in Susac syndrome. TCRdb fed the immunoSEQ multiplex PCR reads into MiXCR, producing one record per CDR3 protein. The data show roughly 150,000 distinct CDR3 sequences, with more than 85% seen just once and more than 0.15% held by the top ten. Sequenced material: CD8+ T cells from PBMCs. The receptor set was obtained from a human donor with Susac syndrome. Both conserved end residues are part of each CDR3. The D gene is left open where the match is weak. Where a row states a size, it is once, few, many or the class of an expanded clone; other rows omit it.

j_gene	abundance	d_gene	v_gene	CDR3aa	CDR3nt
TRBJ2-7	NA	TRBD1	TRBV2	CASRVGQAVTYEQYF	TGTGCCAGCAGGGTCGGACAGGCCGTAACCTACGAGCAGTACTTC
TRBJ2-1	NA	NA	TRBV4-1	CASSQDLDEQFF	TGCGCCAGCAGCCAAGATCTGGATGAGCAGTTCTTC
TRBJ2-3	NA	TRBD2	TRBV9	CASSVVSGGTDTQYF	TGTGCCAGCAGCGTAGTTTCGGGGGGTACAGATACGCAGTATTTT
TRBJ2-1	few	NA	TRBV19	CASSQYSYNEQFF	TGTGCCAGTAGTCAGTACTCCTACAATGAGCAGTTCTTC
TRBJ2-7	NA	TRBD1	TRBV27	CASSARGPTYEQYF	TGTGCCAGCAGTGCCAGGGGGCCCACCTACGAGCAGTACTTC
TRBJ2-4	NA	NA	TRBV3-1	CASSGTKNIQYF	TGTGCCAGCAGTGGGACCAAAAACATTCAGTACTTC
TRBJ2-7	NA	TRBD2	TRBV27	CASSSSGMVYEQYF	TGTGCCAGCAGTTCCAGCGGGATGGTTTACGAGCAGTACTTC
TRBJ2-5	once	NA	TRBV12-3/TRBV12-4	CASSLGGKLETQYF	TGTGCCAGCAGTTTAGGAGGGAAGCTCGAGACCCAGTACTTC
TRBJ1-2	NA	NA	TRBV12-3/TRBV12-4	CASSLASADGYTF	TGTGCCAGCAGTTTAGCGTCGGCAGATGGCTACACCTTC
TRBJ1-4	NA	NA	TRBV11-2	CASSVEDSEKLFF	TGTGCCAGCAGCGTAGAAGACAGTGAAAAACTGTTTTTT
TRBJ1-1	NA	NA	TRBV14	CASSLRDEAFF	TGTGCCAGCAGCCTAAGGGATGAAGCTTTCTTT
TRBJ2-7	NA	TRBD2	TRBV4-1	CASSQDGAGAGYEQYF	TGCGCCAGCAGCCAAGATGGAGCGGGGGCAGGCTACGAGCAGTACTTC
TRBJ2-1	NA	TRBD2	TRBV29-1	CSVGLAGRYNEQFF	TGCAGCGTGGGACTAGCGGGACGCTACAATGAGCAGTTCTTC
TRBJ2-5	NA	NA	TRBV7-9	CASSLDRFQETQYF	TGTGCCAGCAGCCTAGACAGGTTCCAAGAGACCCAGTACTTC
TRBJ1-1	NA	TRBD1	TRBV6-2/TRBV6-3	CASSYSRTGGLSNTEAFF	TGTGCCAGCAGTTACTCGCGGACAGGGGGCCTCTCGAACACTGAAGCTTTCTTT
TRBJ2-3	NA	TRBD2	TRBV20-1	CSAPVAGAATDTQYF	TGCAGTGCTCCCGTAGCGGGAGCGGCGACAGATACGCAGTATTTT
TRBJ1-1	NA	NA	TRBV5-6	CASSLDPNTEAFF	TGTGCCAGCAGCTTGGACCCTAACACTGAAGCTTTCTTT
TRBJ1-2	NA	NA	TRBV29-1	CSVVTLQSYGYTF	TGCAGCGTTGTGACCCTCCAATCCTATGGCTACACCTTC
TRBJ1-1	NA	TRBD1	TRBV27	CASSFSDTGGTEAFF	TGTGCCAGCAGTTTTTCAGACACAGGGGGGACTGAAGCTTTCTTT
TRBJ1-1	few	TRBD1	TRBV29-1	CSVIGTGIGMNTEAFF	TGCAGCGTGATCGGGACAGGGATAGGAATGAACACTGAAGCTTTCTTT
TRBJ2-1	NA	NA	TRBV7-3	CASSLPQANEQFF	TGTGCCAGCAGCTTACCCCAGGCAAATGAGCAGTTCTTC
TRBJ2-3	NA	NA	TRBV9	CASSPGDTQYF	TGTGCCAGCAGCCCGGGAGATACGCAGTATTTT
TRBJ1-2	NA	TRBD1	TRBV9	CASSVGLLTGAGYTF	TGTGCCAGCAGCGTAGGTCTTTTGACAGGGGCAGGCTACACCTTC
TRBJ2-6	NA	NA	TRBV13	CASRPLEGANVLTF	TGTGCCAGCAGACCCCTCGAGGGGGCCAACGTCCTGACTTTC
TRBJ2-3	once	NA	TRBV4-1	CASSPNLADTQYF	TGCGCCAGCAGCCCGAACCTAGCAGATACGCAGTATTTT
TRBJ1-2	once	NA	TRBV9	CASSELTGGIYGYTF	TGTGCCAGCAGCGAACTGACCGGGGGGATCTATGGCTACACCTTC
TRBJ1-5	NA	NA	TRBV4-1	CASSQVNSEGNQPQHF	TGCGCCAGCAGCCAAGTCAACAGTGAGGGCAATCAGCCCCAGCATTTT
TRBJ2-7	NA	NA	TRBV3-1	CASSQHPGAYEQYF	TGTGCCAGCAGCCAACATCCGGGGGCGTACGAGCAGTACTTC
TRBJ2-7	NA	NA	TRBV28	CASSSGQSFYEQYF	TGTGCCAGCAGTTCCGGACAGAGTTTCTACGAGCAGTACTTC
TRBJ1-1	NA	NA	TRBV29-1	CSVALLSEAFF	TGCAGCGTTGCCCTCCTATCTGAAGCTTTCTTT
TRBJ1-2	NA	NA	TRBV7-8	CASSPPNQWGEGYTF	TGTGCCAGCAGCCCACCAAACCAGTGGGGAGAGGGCTACACCTTC
TRBJ2-7	NA	NA	TRBV6-6	CASIREYGDYEQYF	TGTGCCAGCATCCGCGAGTACGGCGACTACGAGCAGTACTTC
TRBJ2-4	NA	NA	TRBV10-3	CAISEEGNENIQYF	TGTGCCATCAGTGAGGAAGGGAACGAAAACATTCAGTACTTC
TRBJ2-1	NA	TRBD2	TRBV28	CASSQDGRGWDEQFF	TGTGCCAGCAGTCAAGACGGGAGGGGTTGGGATGAGCAGTTCTTC
TRBJ1-4	NA	NA	TRBV29-1	CTDSPLGGPPWKTNEKLFF	TGCACCGATTCTCCCTTGGGGGGGCCTCCCTGGAAAACTAATGAAAAACTGTTTTTT
TRBJ2-1	NA	NA	TRBV14	CASSFANAYNEQFF	TGTGCCAGCTCCTTCGCTAACGCCTACAATGAGCAGTTCTTC
TRBJ2-3	once	NA	TRBV4-1	CASGLSATDTQYF	TGCGCCAGCGGCCTATCAGCCACAGATACGCAGTATTTT
TRBJ2-1	NA	TRBD2	TRBV9	CASSVTGTSGFLWQFF	TGTGCCAGCAGCGTAACTGGGACTAGCGGCTTTTTGTGGCAGTTCTTC
TRBJ2-3	NA	NA	TRBV13	CASSLATQPIVGIAQYF	TGTGCCAGCAGCTTGGCCACCCAGCCCATCGTGGGCATCGCGCAGTATTTT
TRBJ2-7	NA	TRBD2	TRBV27	CASNLAGGSYEQYF	TGTGCCAGCAATTTAGCGGGAGGATCCTACGAGCAGTACTTC
TRBJ2-1	NA	NA	TRBV11-2	CASSLDPGPGYNEQFF	TGTGCCAGCAGCTTAGATCCTGGCCCAGGGTACAATGAGCAGTTCTTC
TRBJ1-2	NA	TRBD1	TRBV5-6	CASSLQGPLGGYTF	TGTGCCAGCAGCTTACAGGGGCCCCTCGGTGGCTACACCTTC
TRBJ1-1	NA	NA	TRBV18	CASSEGGGAEAFF	TGTGCCAGCTCAGAAGGTGGGGGGGCCGAAGCTTTCTTT
TRBJ1-5	NA	TRBD1	TRBV20-1	CSAGQGPYSNQPQHF	TGCAGTGCCGGACAGGGGCCTTATAGCAATCAGCCCCAGCATTTT
TRBJ2-2	NA	TRBD1	TRBV4-1	CASSPPGTGTGELFF	TGCGCCAGCAGCCCACCCGGGACAGGGACCGGGGAGCTGTTTTTT